This is a list of T cell receptor beta chains from one sample in a study of CD8 T cells in Susac syndrome. Via MiXCR, TCRdb re-called the immunoSEQ multiplex PCR reads, giving one row per CDR3 protein. The profile shows roughly 200,000 distinct CDR3 sequences, approximately 93% of them singletons. The sample comprised CD4+ T cells from PBMCs. Source of these receptors: a human donor in good health. Both conserved end residues are part of each CDR3. D genes are given only for firm matches. Some rows mark clone size as missing; the rest say once, few, many or name a class of expanded clone.

D gene,V gene,clone size,J gene,CDR3 DNA,CDR3 protein
TRBD1,TRBV10-2,-,TRBJ2-2,TGCGCCAGCAGCCACACAGGGGACACCGGGGAGCTGTTTTTT,CASSHTGDTGELFF
-,TRBV6-2/TRBV6-3,-,TRBJ2-2,TGTGCCAGCCGGGCGAGAGTGAACACCGGGGAGCTGTTTTTT,CASRARVNTGELFF
TRBD1,TRBV19,-,TRBJ1-6,TGTGCCAGTAACTCACAGGGGCGGGTTTCACCCCTCCACTTT,CASNSQGRVSPLHF
-,TRBV6-2/TRBV6-3,-,TRBJ2-1,TGTGCCAGCAGAAACTACAATGAGCAGTTCTTC,CASRNYNEQFF
TRBD1,TRBV29-1,-,TRBJ1-4,TGCAGCGTAACAGGGGCAACTAATGAAAAACTGTTTTTT,CSVTGATNEKLFF
TRBD1,TRBV3-1,-,TRBJ2-3,TGTGCCAGCAGCCAATCTTTGGGACAGGGGACAGATACGCAGTATTTT,CASSQSLGQGTDTQYF
-,TRBV9,-,TRBJ2-5,TGTGCCAGCGGGGGTACTATCCAAGGGACCCAGTACTTC,CASGGTIQGTQYF
-,TRBV12-3/TRBV12-4,-,TRBJ2-5,TGTGCCAGCAGTCCTATGGTGGGGAGAGAGACCCAGTACTTC,CASSPMVGRETQYF
TRBD1,TRBV30,-,TRBJ1-2,TGTGCCTGGAGCCCGGGACAGGGGAACTATGGCTACACCTTC,CAWSPGQGNYGYTF
TRBD1,TRBV7-8,-,TRBJ1-2,TGTGCCAGCAGCTTAGGGGGACAGGGAGGGAACTATGGCTACACCTTC,CASSLGGQGGNYGYTF
TRBD1,TRBV6-1,few,TRBJ1-2,TGTGCCAGCAGCCAACAGGGGAACTATGGCTACACCTTC,CASSQQGNYGYTF